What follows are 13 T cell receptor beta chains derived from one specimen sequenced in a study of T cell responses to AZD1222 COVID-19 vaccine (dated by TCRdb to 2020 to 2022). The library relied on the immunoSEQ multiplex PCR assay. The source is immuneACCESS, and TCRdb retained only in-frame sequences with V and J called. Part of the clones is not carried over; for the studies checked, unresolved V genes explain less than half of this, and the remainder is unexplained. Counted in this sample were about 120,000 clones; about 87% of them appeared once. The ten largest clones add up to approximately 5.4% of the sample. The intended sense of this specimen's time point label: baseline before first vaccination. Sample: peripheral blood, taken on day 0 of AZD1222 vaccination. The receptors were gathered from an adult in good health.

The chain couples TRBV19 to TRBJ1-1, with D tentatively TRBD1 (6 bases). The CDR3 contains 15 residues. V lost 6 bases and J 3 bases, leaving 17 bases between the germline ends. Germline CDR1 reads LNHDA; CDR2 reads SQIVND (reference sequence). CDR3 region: CASSTGQSGDTEAFF. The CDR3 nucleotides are TGTGCCAGTAGCACCGGACAGAGCGGGGACACTGAAGCTTTCTTT.

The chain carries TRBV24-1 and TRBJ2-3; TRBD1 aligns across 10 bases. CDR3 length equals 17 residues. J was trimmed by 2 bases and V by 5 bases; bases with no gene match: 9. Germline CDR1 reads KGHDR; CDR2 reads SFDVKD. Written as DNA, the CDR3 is TGTGCCACCAGTGGGGGTGCGGGGACAGGGGCCACAGATACGCAGTATTTT. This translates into CATSGGAGTGATDTQYF.

The CDR3 sequence: CASSQDRVPGGLQPQHF. CDR3 coding DNA: TGCGCCAGCAGCCAAGATCGAGTTCCCGGGGGCTTACAGCCCCAGCATTTT. The rearrangement uses TRBV4-3 and TRBJ1-5; weak D call: TRBD1 (6 bases). V was cut by 0 bases and J by 7 bases, with 19 bases left in between. In germline, CDR1 is LGHNA, CDR2 YSLEER. The CDR3 sequence is 17 residues long.

For the CDR3, the DNA is TGTGCCAGCATCCGATCACCCACAGATACGCAGTATTTT. It specifies CASIRSPTDTQYF. The chain uses TRBV2 and TRBJ2-3; the D is unclear. From germline, CDR1 is SNHLY and CDR2 FYNNEI. The CDR3 covers 13 residues. Between the trimmed V and J ends, which lost 7 bases and 2 bases, there was a span of 10 bases.

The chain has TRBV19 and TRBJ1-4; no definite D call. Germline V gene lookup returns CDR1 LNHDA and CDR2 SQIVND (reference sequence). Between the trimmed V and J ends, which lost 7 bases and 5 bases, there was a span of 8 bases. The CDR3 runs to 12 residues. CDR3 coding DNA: TGTGCCAGTAAGGTCGGGAATGAAAAACTGTTTTTT. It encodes CASKVGNEKLFF. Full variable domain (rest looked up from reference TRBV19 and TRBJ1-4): DGGITQSPKYLFRKEGQNVTLSCEQNLNHDAMYWYRQDPGQGLRLIYYSQIVNDFQKGDIAEGYSVSREKKESFPLTVTSAQKNPTAFYLCASKVGNEKLFFGSGTQLSVL.

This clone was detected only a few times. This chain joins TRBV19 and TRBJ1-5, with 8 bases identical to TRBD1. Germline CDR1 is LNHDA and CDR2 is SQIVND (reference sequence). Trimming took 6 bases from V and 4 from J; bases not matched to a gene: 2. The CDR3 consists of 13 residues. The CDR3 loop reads CASSQGANQPQHF. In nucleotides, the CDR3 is TGTGCCAGTAGCCAGGGGGCTAATCAGCCCCAGCATTTT.

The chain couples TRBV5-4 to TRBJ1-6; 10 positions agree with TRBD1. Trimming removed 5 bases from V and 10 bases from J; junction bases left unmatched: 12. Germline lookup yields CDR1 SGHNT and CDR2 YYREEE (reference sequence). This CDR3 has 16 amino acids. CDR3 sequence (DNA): TGTGCCAGCAGTGACCGTAGGACAGGGGGTTCATCACCCCTCCACTTT. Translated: CASSDRRTGGSSPLHF. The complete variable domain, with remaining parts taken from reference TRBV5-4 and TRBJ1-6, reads ETGVTQSPTHLIKTRGQQVTLRCSSQSGHNTVSWYQQALGQGPQFIFQYYREEENGRGNFPPRFSGLQFPNYSSELNVNALELDDSALYLCASSDRRTGGSSPLHFGNGTRLTVT.

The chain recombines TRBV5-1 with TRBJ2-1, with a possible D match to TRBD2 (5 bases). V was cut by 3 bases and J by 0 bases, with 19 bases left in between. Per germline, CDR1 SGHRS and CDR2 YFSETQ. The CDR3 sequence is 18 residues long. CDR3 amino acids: CASSSPHGQLGSYNEQFF. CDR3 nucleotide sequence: TGCGCCAGCAGCTCCCCACATGGCCAACTAGGCTCCTACAATGAGCAGTTCTTC. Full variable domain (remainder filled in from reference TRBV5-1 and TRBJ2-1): KAGVTQTPRYLIKTRGQQVTLSCSPISGHRSVSWYQQTPGQGLQFLFEYFSETQRNKGNFPGRFSGRQFSNSRSEMNVSTLELGDSALYLCASSSPHGQLGSYNEQFFGPGTRLTVL.

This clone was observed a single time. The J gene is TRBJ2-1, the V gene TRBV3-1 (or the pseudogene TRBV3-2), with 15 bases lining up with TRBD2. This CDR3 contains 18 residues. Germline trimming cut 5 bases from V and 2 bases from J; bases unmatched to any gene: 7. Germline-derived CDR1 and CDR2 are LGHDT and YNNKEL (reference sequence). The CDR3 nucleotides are TGTGCCAGCAGCTTGGGACTAGCGGGAGGCCCACCCTACAATGAGCAGTTCTTC. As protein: CASSLGLAGGPPYNEQFF.

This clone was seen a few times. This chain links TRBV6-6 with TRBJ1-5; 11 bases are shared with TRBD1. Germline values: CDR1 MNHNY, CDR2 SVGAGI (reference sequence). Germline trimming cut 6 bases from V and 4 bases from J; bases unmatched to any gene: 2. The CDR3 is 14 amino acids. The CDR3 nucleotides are TGTGCCAGCAGCGGACAGGGGGCGAATCAGCCCCAGCATTTT. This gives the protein CASSGQGANQPQHF.

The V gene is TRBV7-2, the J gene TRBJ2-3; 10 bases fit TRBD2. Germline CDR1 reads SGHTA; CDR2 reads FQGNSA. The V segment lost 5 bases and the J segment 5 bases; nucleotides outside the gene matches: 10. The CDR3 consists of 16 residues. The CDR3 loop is CASSIAPVAGGDTQYF. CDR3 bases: TGTGCCAGCAGCATCGCTCCCGTAGCGGGGGGAGATACGCAGTATTTT.

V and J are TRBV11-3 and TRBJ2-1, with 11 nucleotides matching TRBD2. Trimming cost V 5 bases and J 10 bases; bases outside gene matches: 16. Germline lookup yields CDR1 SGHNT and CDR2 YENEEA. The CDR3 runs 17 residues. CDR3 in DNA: TGTGCCAGCAGCAGCCCCCACTTACTAGCGGGAGAACGGGAGCAGTTCTTC. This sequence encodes CASSSPHLLAGEREQFF.

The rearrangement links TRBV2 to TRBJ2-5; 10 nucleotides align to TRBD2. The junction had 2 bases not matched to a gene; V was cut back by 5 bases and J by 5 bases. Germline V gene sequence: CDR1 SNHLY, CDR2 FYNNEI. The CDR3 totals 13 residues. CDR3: CASSLGLAETQYF. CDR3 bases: TGTGCCAGCAGTTTGGGACTAGCGGAGACCCAGTACTTC.